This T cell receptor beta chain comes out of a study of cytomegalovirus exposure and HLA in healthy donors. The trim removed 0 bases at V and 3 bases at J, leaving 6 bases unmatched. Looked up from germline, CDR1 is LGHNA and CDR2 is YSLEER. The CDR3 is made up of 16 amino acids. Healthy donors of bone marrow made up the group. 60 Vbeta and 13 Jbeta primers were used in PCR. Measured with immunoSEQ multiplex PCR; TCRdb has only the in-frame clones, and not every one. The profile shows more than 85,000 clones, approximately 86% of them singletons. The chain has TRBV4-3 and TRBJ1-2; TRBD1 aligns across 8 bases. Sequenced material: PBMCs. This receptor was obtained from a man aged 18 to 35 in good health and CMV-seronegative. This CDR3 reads CASSQDPQGAHYGYTF. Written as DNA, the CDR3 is TGCGCCAGCAGCCAAGACCCGCAGGGGGCCCACTATGGCTACACCTTC.